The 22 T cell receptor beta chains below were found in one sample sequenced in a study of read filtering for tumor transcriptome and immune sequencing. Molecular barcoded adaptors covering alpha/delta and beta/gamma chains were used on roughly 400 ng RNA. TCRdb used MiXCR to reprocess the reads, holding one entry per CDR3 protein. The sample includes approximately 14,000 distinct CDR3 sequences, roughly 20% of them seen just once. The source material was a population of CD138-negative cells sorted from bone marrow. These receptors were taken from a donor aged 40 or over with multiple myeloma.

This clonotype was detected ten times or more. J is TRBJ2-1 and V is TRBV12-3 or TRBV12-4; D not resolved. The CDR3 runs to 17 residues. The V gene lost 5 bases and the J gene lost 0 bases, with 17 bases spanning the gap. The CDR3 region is CASSLKGYSSSYNEQFF. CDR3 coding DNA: TGTGCCAGCAGTCTCAAAGGGTACTCGAGCTCCTACAATGAGCAGTTCTTC.

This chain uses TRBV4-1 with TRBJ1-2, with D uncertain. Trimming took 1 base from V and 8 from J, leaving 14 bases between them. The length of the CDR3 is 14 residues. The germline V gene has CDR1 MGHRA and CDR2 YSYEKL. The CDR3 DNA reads TGCGCCAGCAGCCAAGTATTGGCAGGCAGGGGCTACACCTTC. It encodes CASSQVLAGRGYTF.

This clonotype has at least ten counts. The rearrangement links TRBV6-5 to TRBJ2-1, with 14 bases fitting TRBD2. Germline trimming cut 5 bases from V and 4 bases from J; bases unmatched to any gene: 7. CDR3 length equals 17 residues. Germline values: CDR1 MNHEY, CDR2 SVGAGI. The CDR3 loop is CASSPRLAGGYYNEQFF. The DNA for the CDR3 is TGTGCCAGCAGTCCCCGACTAGCGGGAGGGTATTACAATGAGCAGTTCTTC.

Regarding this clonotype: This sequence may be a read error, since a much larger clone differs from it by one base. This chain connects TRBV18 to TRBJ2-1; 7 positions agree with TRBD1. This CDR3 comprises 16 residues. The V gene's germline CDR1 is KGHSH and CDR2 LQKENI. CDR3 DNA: TGTGTCAGCTCACCAGCGACAGGGAACCCCTACAATGAGCAGTTCTTC. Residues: CVSSPATGNPYNEQFF.

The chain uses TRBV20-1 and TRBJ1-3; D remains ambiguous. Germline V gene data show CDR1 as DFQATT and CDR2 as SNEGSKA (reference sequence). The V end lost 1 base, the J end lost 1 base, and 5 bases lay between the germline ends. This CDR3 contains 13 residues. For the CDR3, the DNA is TGCAGTGCTAGAGGGGTTTCTGGAAACACCATATATTTT. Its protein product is CSARGVSGNTIYF.

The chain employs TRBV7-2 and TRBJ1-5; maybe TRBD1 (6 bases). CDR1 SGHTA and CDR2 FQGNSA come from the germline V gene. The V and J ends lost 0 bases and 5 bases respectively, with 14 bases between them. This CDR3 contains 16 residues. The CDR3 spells CASSLAIVQGYQPQHF. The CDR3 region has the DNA TGTGCCAGCAGCTTAGCGATCGTTCAGGGGTATCAGCCCCAGCATTTT.

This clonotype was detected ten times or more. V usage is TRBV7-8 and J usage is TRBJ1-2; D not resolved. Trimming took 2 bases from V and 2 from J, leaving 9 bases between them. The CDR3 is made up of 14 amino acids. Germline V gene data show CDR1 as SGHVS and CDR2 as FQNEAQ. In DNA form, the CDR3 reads TGTGCCAGCAGCTTAAGCGCCAGAAACTATGGCTACACCTTC. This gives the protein CASSLSARNYGYTF.

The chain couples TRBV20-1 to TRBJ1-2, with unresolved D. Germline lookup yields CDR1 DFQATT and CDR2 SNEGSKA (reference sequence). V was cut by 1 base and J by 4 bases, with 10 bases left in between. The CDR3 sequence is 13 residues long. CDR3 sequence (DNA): TGCAGTGCTAGAGCTCGGGTCGCCTATGGCTACACCTTC. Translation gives CSARARVAYGYTF.

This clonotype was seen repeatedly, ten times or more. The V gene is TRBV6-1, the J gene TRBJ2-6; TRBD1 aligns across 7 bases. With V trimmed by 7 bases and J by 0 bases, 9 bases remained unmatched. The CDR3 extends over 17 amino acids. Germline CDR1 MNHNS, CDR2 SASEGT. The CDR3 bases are TGTGCCAGCATCGCGACAGGGCCCCACTCTGGGGCCAACGTCCTGACTTTC. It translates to CASIATGPHSGANVLTF.

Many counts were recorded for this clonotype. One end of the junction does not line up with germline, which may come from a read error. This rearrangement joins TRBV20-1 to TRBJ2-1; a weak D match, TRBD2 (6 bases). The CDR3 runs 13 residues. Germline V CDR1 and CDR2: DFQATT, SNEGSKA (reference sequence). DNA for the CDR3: TGCAGTGCTATACGGGAGAGGTACAATGAACAGTTCTTC. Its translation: CSAIRERYNEQFF.

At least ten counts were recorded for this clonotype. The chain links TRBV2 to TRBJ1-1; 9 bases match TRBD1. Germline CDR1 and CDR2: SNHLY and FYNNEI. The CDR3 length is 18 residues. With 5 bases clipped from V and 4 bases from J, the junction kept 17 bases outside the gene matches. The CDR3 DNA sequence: TGTGCCAGCAGTTTCCCGGGACAGGGAATGTTGCTGATCACTGAAGCTTTCTTT. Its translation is CASSFPGQGMLLITEAFF.

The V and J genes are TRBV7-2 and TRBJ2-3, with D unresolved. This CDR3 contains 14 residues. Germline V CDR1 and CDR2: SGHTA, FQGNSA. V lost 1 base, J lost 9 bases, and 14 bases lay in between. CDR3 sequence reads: CASSLGTKEDTQYF. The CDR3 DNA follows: TGTGCCAGCAGCTTAGGCACTAAAGAGGACACGCAGTATTTT.

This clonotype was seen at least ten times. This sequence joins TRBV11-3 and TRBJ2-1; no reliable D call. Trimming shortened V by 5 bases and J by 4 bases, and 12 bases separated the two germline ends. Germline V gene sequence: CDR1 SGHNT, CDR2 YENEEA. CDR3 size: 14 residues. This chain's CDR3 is CASSRAGVYNEQFF. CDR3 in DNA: TGTGCCAGCAGCCGAGCTGGGGTTTACAATGAGCAGTTCTTC.

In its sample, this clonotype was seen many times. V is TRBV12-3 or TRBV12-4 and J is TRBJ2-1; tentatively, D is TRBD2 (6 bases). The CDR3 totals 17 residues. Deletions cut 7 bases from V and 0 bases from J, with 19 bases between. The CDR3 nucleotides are TGTGCCAGCAAGTATAGCGGCGCGTTGCCCTCCTACAATGAGCAGTTCTTC. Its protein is CASKYSGALPSYNEQFF.

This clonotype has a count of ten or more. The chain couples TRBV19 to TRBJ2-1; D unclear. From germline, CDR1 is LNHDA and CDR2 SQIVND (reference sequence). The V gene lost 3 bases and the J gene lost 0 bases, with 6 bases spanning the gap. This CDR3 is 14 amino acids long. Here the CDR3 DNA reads TGTGCCAGTAGTATCCGGGCCTCCTACAATGAGCAGTTCTTC. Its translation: CASSIRASYNEQFF.

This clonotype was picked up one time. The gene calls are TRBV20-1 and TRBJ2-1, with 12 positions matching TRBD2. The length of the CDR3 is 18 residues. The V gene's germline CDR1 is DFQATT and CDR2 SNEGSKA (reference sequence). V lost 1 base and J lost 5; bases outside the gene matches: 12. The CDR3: CSARGVSRASGRDNEQFF. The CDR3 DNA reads TGCAGTGCTAGAGGGGTCTCGCGGGCTAGCGGGAGGGACAATGAGCAGTTCTTC.

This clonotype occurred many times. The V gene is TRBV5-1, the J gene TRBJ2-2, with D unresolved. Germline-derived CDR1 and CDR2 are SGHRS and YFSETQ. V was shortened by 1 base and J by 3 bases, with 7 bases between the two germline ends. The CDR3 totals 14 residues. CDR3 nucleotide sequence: TGCGCCAGCAGCTTGATTGGGCACACCGGGGAGCTGTTTTTT. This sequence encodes CASSLIGHTGELFF.

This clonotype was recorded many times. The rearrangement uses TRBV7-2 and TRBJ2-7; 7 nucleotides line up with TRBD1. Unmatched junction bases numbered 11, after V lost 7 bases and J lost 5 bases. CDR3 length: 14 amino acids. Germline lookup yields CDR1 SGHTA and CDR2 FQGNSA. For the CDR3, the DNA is TGTGCCAGCACCCCGACAGGGACCTTCAACGAGCAGTACTTC. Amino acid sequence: CASTPTGTFNEQYF.

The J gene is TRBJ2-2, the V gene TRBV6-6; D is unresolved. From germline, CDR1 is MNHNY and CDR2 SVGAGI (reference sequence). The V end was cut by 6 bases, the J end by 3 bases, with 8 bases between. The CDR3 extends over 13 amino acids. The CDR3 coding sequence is TGTGCCAGCAGCCCCATCTACACCGGGGAGCTGTTTTTT. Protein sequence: CASSPIYTGELFF.

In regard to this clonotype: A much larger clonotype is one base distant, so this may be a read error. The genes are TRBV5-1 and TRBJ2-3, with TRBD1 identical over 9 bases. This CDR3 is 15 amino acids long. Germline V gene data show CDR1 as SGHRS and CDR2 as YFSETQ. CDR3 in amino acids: CASSSTGGPTDAQYF. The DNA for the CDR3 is TGCGCCAGCAGCTCAACAGGGGGCCCCACAGATGCGCAGTATTTT.

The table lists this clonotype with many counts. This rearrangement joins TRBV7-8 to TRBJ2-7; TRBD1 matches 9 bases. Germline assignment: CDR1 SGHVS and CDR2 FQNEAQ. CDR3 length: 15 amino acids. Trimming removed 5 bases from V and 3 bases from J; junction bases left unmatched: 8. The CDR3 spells CASSRRPGQGYEQYF. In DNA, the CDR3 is TGTGCCAGCAGCAGAAGACCGGGACAGGGCTACGAGCAGTACTTC.

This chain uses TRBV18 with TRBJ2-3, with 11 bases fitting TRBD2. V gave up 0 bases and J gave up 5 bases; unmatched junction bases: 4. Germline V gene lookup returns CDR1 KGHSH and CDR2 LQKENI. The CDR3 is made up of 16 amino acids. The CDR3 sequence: CASSPPRGTSGDTQYF. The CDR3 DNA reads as TGTGCCAGCTCACCACCAAGGGGGACTAGCGGAGATACGCAGTATTTT.